This TCR beta chain was documented in a study of regulatory T cells in long-lasting Graves disease. Time point indicated: newly diagnosed GD, antithyroid drugs for less than 3 months. PBMCs were the source of the RNA used for TCR sequencing. Building the TCR beta libraries relied on iRepertoire HTBI primers, and CDR3 regions underwent Arm-PCR. MiXCR, applied by TCRdb to the multiplex PCR reads, yields one record per CDR3 protein. This sample has around 250,000 distinct CDR3 sequences, with 18% found just once. From germline, CDR1 is SGHDN and CDR2 FVKESK. V lost 1 base and J lost 4, with 4 bases in between. This CDR3 is 13 amino acids long. The sample was also reused in another study, on T cells in Graves' hyperthyroidism and ophthalmopathy. From that second work: Lactation, pregnancy, other autoimmune disease or uncontrolled infection led to exclusion of patients.

The source of this sequence is a woman aged 25 to 39 with Graves disease. The specimen comprised peripheral blood mononuclear cells (PBMCs), sampled at new diagnosis, from a patient treated with antithyroid drugs. The chain joins TRBV14 to TRBJ2-2; D not resolved. DNA for the CDR3: TGTGCCAGCAGCCAAGTAATCACCGGGGAGCTGTTTTTT. Translated: CASSQVITGELFF.